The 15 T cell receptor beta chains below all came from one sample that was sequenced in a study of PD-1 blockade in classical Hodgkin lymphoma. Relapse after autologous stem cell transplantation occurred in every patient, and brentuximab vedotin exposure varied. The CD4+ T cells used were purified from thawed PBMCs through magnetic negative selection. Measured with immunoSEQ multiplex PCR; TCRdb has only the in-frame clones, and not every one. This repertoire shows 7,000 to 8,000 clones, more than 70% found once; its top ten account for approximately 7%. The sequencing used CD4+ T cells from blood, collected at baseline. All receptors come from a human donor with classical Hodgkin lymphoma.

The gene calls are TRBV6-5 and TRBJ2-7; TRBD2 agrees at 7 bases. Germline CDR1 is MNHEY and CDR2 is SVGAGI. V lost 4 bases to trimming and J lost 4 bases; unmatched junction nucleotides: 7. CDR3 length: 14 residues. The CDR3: CASSSVPGGYEQYF. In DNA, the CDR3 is TGTGCCAGCAGTTCGGTCCCCGGGGGGTACGAGCAGTACTTC.

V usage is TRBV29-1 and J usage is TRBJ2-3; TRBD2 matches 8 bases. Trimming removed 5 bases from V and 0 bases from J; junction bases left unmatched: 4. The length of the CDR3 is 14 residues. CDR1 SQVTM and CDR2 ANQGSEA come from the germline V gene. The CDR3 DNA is TGCAGCGTTCTCTCTAGCGGGAGCACAGATACGCAGTATTTT. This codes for CSVLSSGSTDTQYF.

CDR3 loop: CASSMSGPQAGNSPLHF. CDR3 coding DNA: TGTGCCAGCAGCATGAGCGGGCCACAAGCGGGTAATTCACCCCTCCACTTT. V is TRBV7-9 and J is TRBJ1-6; D remains unclear. From germline, CDR1 is SEHNR and CDR2 FQNEAQ (reference sequence). V was trimmed by 5 bases and J by 6 bases, leaving 20 bases between them. CDR3 length: 17 amino acids.

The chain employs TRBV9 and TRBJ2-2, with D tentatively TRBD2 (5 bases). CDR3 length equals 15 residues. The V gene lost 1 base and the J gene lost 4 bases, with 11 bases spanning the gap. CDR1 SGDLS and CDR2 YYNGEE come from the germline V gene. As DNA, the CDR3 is TGTGCCAGCAGCGTACTAGCAGACACCACCGGGGAGCTGTTTTTT. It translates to CASSVLADTTGELFF. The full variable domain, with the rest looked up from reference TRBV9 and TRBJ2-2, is DSGVTQTPKHLITATGQRVTLRCSPRSGDLSVYWYQQSLDQGLQFLIQYYNGEERAKGNILERFSAQQFPDLHSELNLSSLELGDSALYFCASSVLADTTGELFFGEGSRLTVL.

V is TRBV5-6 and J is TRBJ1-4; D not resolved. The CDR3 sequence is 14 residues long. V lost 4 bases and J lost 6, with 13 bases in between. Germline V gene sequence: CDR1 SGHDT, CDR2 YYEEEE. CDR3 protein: CASSRSRGYEKLFF. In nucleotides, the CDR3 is TGTGCCAGCAGCCGGTCTCGGGGTTATGAAAAACTGTTTTTT.

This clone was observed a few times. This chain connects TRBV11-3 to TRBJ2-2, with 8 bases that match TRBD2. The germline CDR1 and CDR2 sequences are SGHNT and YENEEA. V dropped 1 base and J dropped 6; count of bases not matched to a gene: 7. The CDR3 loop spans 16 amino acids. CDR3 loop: CASSLAAGGGPGELFF. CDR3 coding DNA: TGTGCCAGCAGCTTAGCCGCCGGGGGGGGGCCCGGGGAGCTGTTTTTT.

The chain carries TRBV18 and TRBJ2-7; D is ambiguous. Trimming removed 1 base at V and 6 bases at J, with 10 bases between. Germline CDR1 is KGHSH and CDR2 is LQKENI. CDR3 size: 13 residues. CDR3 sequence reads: CASSPQDLSEQYF. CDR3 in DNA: TGTGCCAGCTCACCACAAGACTTGTCCGAGCAGTACTTC.

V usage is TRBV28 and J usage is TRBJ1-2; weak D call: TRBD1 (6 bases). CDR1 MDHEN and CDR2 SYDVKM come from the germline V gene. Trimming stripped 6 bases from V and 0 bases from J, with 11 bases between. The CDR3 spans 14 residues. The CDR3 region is CASRVQGANYGYTF. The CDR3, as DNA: TGTGCCAGCAGGGTACAGGGAGCTAACTATGGCTACACCTTC.

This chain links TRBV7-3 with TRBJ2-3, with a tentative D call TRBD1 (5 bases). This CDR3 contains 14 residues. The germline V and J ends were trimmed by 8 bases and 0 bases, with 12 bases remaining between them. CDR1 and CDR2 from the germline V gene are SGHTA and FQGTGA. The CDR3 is CASSQGLSTDTQYF. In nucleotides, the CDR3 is TGTGCCAGCTCCCAGGGCCTAAGCACAGATACGCAGTATTTT.

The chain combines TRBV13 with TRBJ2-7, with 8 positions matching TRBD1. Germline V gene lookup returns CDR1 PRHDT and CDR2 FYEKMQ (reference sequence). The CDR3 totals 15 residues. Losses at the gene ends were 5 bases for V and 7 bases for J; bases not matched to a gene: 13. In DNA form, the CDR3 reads TGTGCCAGCAGCCACTCTGGGCAGGGGGCGGGGGAGCAGTACTTC. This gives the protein CASSHSGQGAGEQYF.

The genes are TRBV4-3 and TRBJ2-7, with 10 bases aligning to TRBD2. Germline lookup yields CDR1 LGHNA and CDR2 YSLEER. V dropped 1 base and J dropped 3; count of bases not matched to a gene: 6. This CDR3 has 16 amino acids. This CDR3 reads CASSQVSSGSLYEQYF. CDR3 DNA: TGCGCCAGCAGCCAAGTTTCTAGCGGGAGCCTCTACGAGCAGTACTTC.

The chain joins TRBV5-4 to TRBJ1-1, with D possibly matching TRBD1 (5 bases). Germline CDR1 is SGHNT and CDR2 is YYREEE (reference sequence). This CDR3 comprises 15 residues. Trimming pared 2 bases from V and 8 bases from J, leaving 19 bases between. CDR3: CASSFGGLVLGEAFF. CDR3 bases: TGTGCCAGCAGCTTCGGGGGACTGGTTTTGGGGGAAGCTTTCTTT.

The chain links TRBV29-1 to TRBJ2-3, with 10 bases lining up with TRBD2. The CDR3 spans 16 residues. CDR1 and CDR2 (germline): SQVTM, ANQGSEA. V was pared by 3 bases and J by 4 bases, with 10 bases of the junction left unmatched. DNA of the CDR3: TGCAGCGTTGAGCCCACTAGCGGGACCGCTCCAGATACGCAGTATTTT. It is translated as CSVEPTSGTAPDTQYF.

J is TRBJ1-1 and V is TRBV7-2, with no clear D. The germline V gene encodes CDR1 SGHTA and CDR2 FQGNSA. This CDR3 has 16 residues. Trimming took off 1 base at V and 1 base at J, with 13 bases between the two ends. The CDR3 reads CASSLEAGSPNTEAFF. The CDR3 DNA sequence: TGTGCCAGCAGCTTAGAGGCAGGCAGCCCGAACACTGAAGCTTTCTTT.

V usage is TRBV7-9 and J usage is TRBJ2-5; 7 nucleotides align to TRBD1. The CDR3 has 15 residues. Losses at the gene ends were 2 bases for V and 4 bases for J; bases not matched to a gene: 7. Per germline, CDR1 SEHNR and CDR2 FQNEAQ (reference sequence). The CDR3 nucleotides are TGTGCCAGCAGCTTAATGGGGACAGTGGGAGAGACCCAGTACTTC. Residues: CASSLMGTVGETQYF.